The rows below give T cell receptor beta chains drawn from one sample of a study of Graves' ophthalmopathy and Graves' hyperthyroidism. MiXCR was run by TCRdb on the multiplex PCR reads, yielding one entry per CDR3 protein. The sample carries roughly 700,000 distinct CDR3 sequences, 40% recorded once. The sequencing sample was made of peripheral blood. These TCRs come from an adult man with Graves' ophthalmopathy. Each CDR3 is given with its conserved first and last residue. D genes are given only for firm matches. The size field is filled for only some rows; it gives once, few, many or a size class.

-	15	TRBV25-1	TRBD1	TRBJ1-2	CASSAPGQGALGYTF	TGTGCCAGCAGTGCTCCGGGACAGGGGGCGCTTGGCTACACCTTC
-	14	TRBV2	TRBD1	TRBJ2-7	CASSEKRQGSEQYF	TGTGCCAGCAGTGAGAAAAGACAGGGTTCCGAGCAGTACTTC
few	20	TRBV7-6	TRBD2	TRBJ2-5	CASSLIPFLAGGSRQETQYF	TGTGCCAGCAGCTTAATTCCTTTCCTAGCGGGAGGTTCCAGACAAGAGACCCAGTACTTC
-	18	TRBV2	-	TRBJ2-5	CASSYSKGFRATQETQYF	TGTGCCAGCAGTTACTCGAAGGGTTTTCGGGCTACCCAAGAGACCCAGTACTTC
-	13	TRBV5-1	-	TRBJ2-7	CASSFRGRGEQYF	TGCGCCAGCAGCTTTCGGGGAAGGGGAGAGCAGTACTTC
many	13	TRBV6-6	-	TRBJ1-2	CASSYDGGHGYTF	TGTGCCAGCAGTTACGACGGGGGACATGGCTACACCTTC
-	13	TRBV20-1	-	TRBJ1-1	CSARQVPYTEAFF	TGCAGTGCCCGACAGGTTCCGTACACTGAAGCTTTCTTT
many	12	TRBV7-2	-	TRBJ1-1	CASSSIYTEAFF	TGTGCCAGCAGCTCGATTTACACTGAAGCTTTCTTT
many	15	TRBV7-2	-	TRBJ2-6	CASSQGSSGANVLTF	TGTGCCAGCAGTCAGGGATCCTCTGGGGCCAACGTCCTGACTTTC
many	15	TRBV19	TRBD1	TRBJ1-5	CASTPTGGGNQPQHF	TGTGCCAGTACCCCGACAGGGGGCGGCAATCAGCCCCAGCATTTT
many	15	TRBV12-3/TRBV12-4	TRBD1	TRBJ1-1	CASRSPTGLNTEAFF	TGTGCCAGCAGATCCCCGACAGGGCTGAACACTGAAGCTTTCTTT
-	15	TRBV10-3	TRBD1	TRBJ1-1	CASSPGQGVGTEAFF	TGTGCCAGCAGTCCGGGACAGGGGGTTGGCACTGAAGCTTTCTTT
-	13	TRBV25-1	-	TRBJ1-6	CARVGGPNSPLHF	TGTGCTAGAGTTGGAGGCCCTAATTCACCCCTCCACTTT
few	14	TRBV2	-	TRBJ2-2	CASTFYGDTGELFF	TGTGCCAGCACCTTCTATGGGGACACCGGGGAGCTGTTTTTT
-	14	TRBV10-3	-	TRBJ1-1	CASSFQGMNTEAFF	TGTGCCAGCAGTTTTCAGGGGATGAACACTGAAGCTTTCTTT
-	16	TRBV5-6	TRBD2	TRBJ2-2	CASSFLLAGWTGELFF	TGTGCCAGCAGCTTTCTACTAGCGGGATGGACCGGGGAGCTGTTTTTT
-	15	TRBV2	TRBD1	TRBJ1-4	CASRLMTGGREKLFF	TGTGCCAGCAGGCTTATGACAGGGGGTCGGGAAAAACTGTTTTTT
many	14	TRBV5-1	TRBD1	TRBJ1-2	CASRREQGNYGYTF	TGCGCCAGCAGACGAGAACAGGGGAACTATGGCTACACCTTC
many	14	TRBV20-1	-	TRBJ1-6	CSARSWGVDSPLHF	TGCAGTGCTAGAAGCTGGGGTGTGGATTCACCCCTCCACTTT